This paragraph reports one T cell receptor beta chain. Its antigen is unknown. The same CDR3 also results from other DNA sequences found in this sample. Some clones are missing from TCRdb's copy, which holds only in-frame ones; the method was immunoSEQ multiplex PCR. The sample has hundreds of thousands of clones, just under 80% seen once; the top ten hold roughly 7%. The sample belongs to a study of cytotoxic CD8 clonotypes in ibrutinib-treated CLL. Study results and limitations: Increased clonality at ibrutinib response gave way to a return toward baseline at progression. Sampling times (in sustained-remission versus progressing patients) were not the same. At the start, clonality exceeded age-matched healthy donors and followed circulating CD8+ T-cell counts.

Germline loops: CDR1 GTSNPN, CDR2 SVGIG (reference sequence). This CDR3 spans 15 amino acids. The ends were cut back, 0 bases at V and 0 bases at J, with 9 bases in the middle. Specimen: PBMCs, collected before ibrutinib treatment. This chain uses TRBV30 with TRBJ1-5; no clear D gene. This clonotype originated in a human donor with chronic lymphocytic leukemia. The CDR3 protein is CAWSVGSYSNQPQHF. The CDR3 nucleotides read TGTGCCTGGAGTGTTGGGAGTTATAGCAATCAGCCCCAGCATTTT.